Presented here are 22 T cell receptor beta chains from one specimen sequenced in a study of T cell clonality in common variable immunodeficiency. Profiled with immunoSEQ multiplex PCR; TCRdb holds only in-frame clones, not every one. Sampling found approximately 12,000 clones, none seen once. Their cognate antigens are unknown. Whole-study findings and limits: In common variable immunodeficiency, TCR beta chains reportedly carried fewer deletions and N-nucleotide insertions.

Material for sequencing was peripheral blood mononuclear cells. The receptors were sampled from a human donor with common variable immunodeficiency.

This clone was recorded many times. The read comes to an end 3 residues before the CDR3 does, leaving the germline J gene to fill in the end. V and J are TRBV4-2 and TRBJ2-1; 15 nucleotides agree with TRBD2. V lost 4 bases, J lost 0 bases, and 10 bases stayed unmatched. Germline lookup yields CDR1 LGHNA and CDR2 YNFKEQ. The CDR3 is 20 residues long. Incomplete CDR3 DNA: TGTGCCAGCAGCCTTCGAGGGACTAGCGGGGGGCTGAGCTCCTACAATGAG. Protein: CASSLRGTSGGLSSYNE. The CDR3 in full is CASSLRGTSGGLSSYNEQFF.

The table lists this clone with a few counts. The CDR3 end is not reached by the read, which stops 3 residues before it; the germline J gene fills it in. This CDR3 is also generated by other DNA sequences in the sample. The chain employs TRBV7-7 and TRBJ2-7, with D unresolved. The CDR3 is 13 residues long. V was trimmed by 1 base and J by 6 bases, leaving 10 bases between them. CDR1 and CDR2 (germline): SSHAT, FNYEAQ (reference sequence). Partial CDR3 DNA: TGTGCCAGCAGCTTAGGTCCAGATGGCGAG. Encoded protein: CASSLGPDGE. The CDR3 reads in full as CASSLGPDGEQYF.

This clone was recorded a few times. The read ends 3 residues before the CDR3 terminus; that terminus is restored from the germline J gene. V usage is TRBV19 and J usage is TRBJ2-3; no definite D call. Germline values: CDR1 LNHDA, CDR2 SQIVND (reference sequence). Trimming removed 5 bases from V and 2 bases from J, with 11 bases in between. The CDR3 has 14 amino acids. CDR3 DNA (partial): TGTGCCAGTAGTTTGCGTCCCTTCACAGATACG. Translated, it gives CASSLRPFTDT. The full-length CDR3 reads as CASSLRPFTDTQYF.

The CDR3 DNA, read in part, is TGTGCCAGCTCTCCGCGACTAGCGGGGGGACCAGATACG. The encoded protein is CASSPRLAGGPDT. The entire CDR3 is CASSPRLAGGPDTQYF. The genes are TRBV18 and TRBJ2-3, with 13 bases that match TRBD2. The observed sequence ends 3 residues before the CDR3 terminus, with the missing tail filled in from the germline J gene. V lost 6 bases and J lost 4; bases outside the gene matches: 7. Per germline, CDR1 KGHSH and CDR2 LQKENI. The CDR3 sequence is 16 residues long.

A note on this clone: The read terminates 3 residues ahead of where the CDR3 ends, so the germline J gene completes it. V gene TRBV18 combines with J gene TRBJ1-3; D gene unclear. The CDR3 loop spans 15 amino acids. CDR1 KGHSH and CDR2 LQKENI come from the germline V gene. Trimming stripped 3 bases from V and 2 bases from J, with 11 bases between. CDR3 bases read: TGTGCCAGCTCACCGGTGGCGGGGACTGGAAACACC. Encoded protein: CASSPVAGTGNT. The CDR3 reads in full as CASSPVAGTGNTIYF.

Details on this clone: The read comes to an end 3 residues before the CDR3 does, leaving the germline J gene to fill in the end. This chain connects TRBV19 to TRBJ1-6; D is unresolved. The CDR3 sequence is 12 residues long. Germline lookup yields CDR1 LNHDA and CDR2 SQIVND (reference sequence). The CDR3 region is CASSTVGGPLHF. Partial CDR3 DNA: TGTGCCAGTAGTACGGTCGGAGGGCCC.

This clone has only a few counts. The CDR3 is CASSPQQYTEAFF. Incomplete CDR3 DNA: TGTGCCAGCAGCCCTCAACAGTACACTGAA. The gene calls are TRBV6-2 or TRBV6-3 and TRBJ1-1, with unresolved D. The CDR3 end is not reached by the read, which stops 3 residues before it; the germline J gene fills it in. This CDR3 region has 13 residues. Deletions cut 6 bases from V and 3 bases from J, with 11 bases between. The germline CDR1 and CDR2 sequences are MNHEY and SVGEGT.

This clone is classed as medium-sized. The read terminates 3 residues before the CDR3 end, so the remaining end is supplied by the germline J gene. The gene calls are TRBV14 and TRBJ2-7; 7 positions match TRBD1. Per germline, CDR1 SGHDN and CDR2 FVKESK. Unmatched junction bases numbered 9, after V lost 4 bases and J lost 3 bases. The CDR3 covers 15 residues. The CDR3 region is CASSLQGGGYYEQYF. The CDR3 DNA, read in part, is TGTGCCAGCAGCCTTCAAGGGGGCGGGTACTACGAG.

This clone turned up a few times. The read ends 3 residues before the CDR3 terminus; that terminus is restored from the germline J gene. The J gene is TRBJ2-1, the V gene TRBV7-9; possible D gene TRBD1, 6 bases. Germline assignment: CDR1 SEHNR and CDR2 FQNEAQ (reference sequence). V was cut by 1 base and J by 7 bases, with 11 bases left in between. The CDR3 spans 14 residues. The CDR3 DNA, read in part, is TGTGCCAGCAGCTTAGTAGGACAGCATAATGAG. It translates to CASSLVGQHNE. The whole CDR3 protein reads CASSLVGQHNEQFF.

For this clone: From the germline J gene comes the end of the CDR3, since the read stops 3 residues before it. The chain joins TRBV5-1 to TRBJ2-1, with 11 bases identical to TRBD2. Per the germline V gene, CDR1 is SGHRS and CDR2 is YFSETQ. J gave up 0 bases and V 4 bases, and 12 bases lay outside the gene matches. The CDR3 is made up of 19 amino acids. This CDR3 is CASSPSGGLHASSYNEQFF. The covered CDR3 bases are TGCGCCAGCAGCCCTAGCGGGGGGCTCCACGCAAGCTCCTACAATGAG.

Only a few counts were recorded for this clone. The sequenced fragment ends 3 residues before the CDR3 boundary, so the rest is inferred from the germline J gene. The chain has TRBV7-2 and TRBJ2-7, with 7 positions matching TRBD1. The length of the CDR3 is 12 residues. Losses at the gene ends were 5 bases for V and 6 bases for J; bases not matched to a gene: 4. In germline, CDR1 is SGHTA, CDR2 FQGNSA. Incomplete CDR3 DNA: TGTGCCAGCAGCGACACAGGGGCCGAG. Its translation is CASSDTGAE. From start to end, the CDR3 is CASSDTGAEQYF. Full variable domain (missing parts from reference TRBV7-2 and TRBJ2-7): GAGVSQSPSNKVTEKGKDVELRCDPISGHTALYWYRQSLGQGLEFLIYFQGNSAPDKSGLPSDRFSAERTGGSVSTLTIQRTQQEDSAVYLCASSDTGAEQYFGPGTRLTVT.

In the case of this clone: The DNA ends 3 residues before the CDR3 does, and the rest of the CDR3 is filled in from the germline J gene. The V call is TRBV11-3, the J call TRBJ2-7, with TRBD1 matching 7 bases. Germline assignment: CDR1 SGHNT and CDR2 YENEEA. V trimming: 0 bases; J trimming: 1 base; junction bases outside the gene matches: 3. The CDR3 is 15 residues long. The covered CDR3 bases are TGTGCCAGCAGCTTAGATTCGGGACAGTCCTACGAG. This encodes CASSLDSGQSYE. The entire CDR3 reads CASSLDSGQSYEQYF.

Sample share makes this clone large. The read ends 3 residues shy of where the CDR3 ends; the end is completed using the germline J gene. The chain combines TRBV20-1 with TRBJ2-5; D may correspond to TRBD1 or TRBD2 (5 bases each). V lost 5 bases and J 5 bases, leaving 15 bases between the germline ends. Per germline, CDR1 DFQATT and CDR2 SNEGSKA (reference sequence). The CDR3 is 13 residues long. The CDR3 is CSASPGREETQYF. The covered CDR3 bases are TGCAGTGCTTCCCCAGGCAGGGAGGAGACC.

This clone was counted a few times. The DNA ends 3 residues before the CDR3 does, and the rest of the CDR3 is filled in from the germline J gene. V is TRBV18 and J is TRBJ2-7; 9 bases are a match to TRBD2. Trimming at V came to 3 bases and at J to 0 bases, leaving 3 bases not matched to a gene. The CDR3 is 15 amino acids. Germline V gene lookup returns CDR1 KGHSH and CDR2 LQKENI. CDR3 DNA (partial): TGTGCCAGCTCACCTAGCGGGGGCCTCTCCTACGAG. This gives the protein CASSPSGGLSYE. In full, the CDR3 reads CASSPSGGLSYEQYF.

This clone was recorded a few times. The read gets to within 3 residues of the CDR3 end, and the germline J gene fills in the rest. This rearrangement joins TRBV5-1 to TRBJ2-7, with D tentatively TRBD1 (6 bases). Germline CDR1 and CDR2: SGHRS and YFSETQ. Trimming pared 3 bases from V and 2 bases from J, leaving 15 bases between. This CDR3 is 15 amino acids long. CDR3 sequence reads: CASSSSGVKPYEQYF. The DNA read from the CDR3 is TGCGCCAGCAGCTCTTCAGGGGTAAAGCCCTACGAG.

This clone was seen only a few times. The CDR3 extends 3 residues past the end of the read, so its final part is completed from the germline J gene. V usage is TRBV7-9 and J usage is TRBJ2-5, with D perhaps matching TRBD2 (5 bases). Germline V gene data show CDR1 as SEHNR and CDR2 as FQNEAQ (reference sequence). The CDR3 is 13 amino acids. V lost 1 base and J lost 5, with 8 bases in between. This CDR3 reads CASSLGASETQYF. Incomplete CDR3 DNA: TGTGCCAGCAGCTTAGGTGCTAGCGAGACC.

This clone is medium-sized by share. The CDR3 is cut off 3 residues early in the read; its end comes from the germline J gene. The V call is TRBV20-1, the J call TRBJ2-5, with D tentatively TRBD1 (5 bases). V was trimmed by 5 bases and J by 3 bases, leaving 16 bases between them. In germline, CDR1 is DFQATT, CDR2 SNEGSKA (reference sequence). The CDR3 is made up of 14 amino acids. This CDR3 is CSAPPQGRKETQYF. The part of the CDR3 DNA that was read is TGCAGTGCTCCTCCGCAGGGTAGAAAAGAGACC.

With regard to this clone: The CDR3 end is not reached by the read, which stops 3 residues before it; the germline J gene fills it in. This chain joins TRBV18 and TRBJ1-4, with 7 bases aligning to TRBD1. The CDR3 runs 17 residues. The germline V gene has CDR1 KGHSH and CDR2 LQKENI. The V gene end was trimmed by 2 bases and the J gene end by 1 base; junction bases not matched to a gene: 7. The CDR3 bases that were read are TGTGCCAGCTCACCATACGCGAGGGGGCTAACTAATGAAAAA. Amino acid sequence: CASSPYARGLTNEK. The whole CDR3 protein reads CASSPYARGLTNEKLFF.

For this clone: The read terminates 3 residues ahead of where the CDR3 ends, so the germline J gene completes it. The chain recombines TRBV18 with TRBJ2-6; 8 nucleotides line up with TRBD1. The germline CDR1 and CDR2 sequences are KGHSH and LQKENI. CDR3 length: 14 amino acids. The sequenced part of the CDR3 DNA is TGTGCCAGCTCGGAGGGACAGGCCCTGAAGGTC. Translation gives CASSEGQALKV. The full CDR3 protein reads CASSEGQALKVLTF.

This clone was found a few times. The missing CDR3 end, 3 residues past where the read stops, is filled in from the germline J gene. This chain uses TRBV30 with TRBJ2-7; 12 bases are shared with TRBD2. The ends lost 3 bases at V and 2 bases at J; junction bases unmatched: 11. The CDR3 runs 17 residues. CDR1 is GTSNPN, CDR2 SVGIG, per germline (reference sequence). CDR3 protein: CAWSAWTSGAVTYEQYF. Incomplete CDR3 DNA: TGTGCCTGGAGCGCCTGGACTAGCGGGGCAGTCACCTACGAG.

This clone has just a few counts. The read ends 3 residues early relative to the CDR3; the germline J gene fills the gap. The rearrangement joins TRBV13 to TRBJ1-1; D gene ambiguous. This CDR3 is built from 14 residues. Looked up from germline, CDR1 is PRHDT and CDR2 is FYEKMQ (reference sequence). V was clipped by 4 bases and J by 5 bases, with 14 bases between them. CDR3 in amino acids: CASSSRKGWTEAFF. The sequenced part of the CDR3 DNA is TGTGCCAGCAGCTCCCGCAAGGGCTGGACTGAA.

A few counts support this clone. The read finishes 3 residues shy of the CDR3 end, and the germline J gene is used to complete it. The J gene is TRBJ2-7, the V gene TRBV19; tentative D call: TRBD2 (6 bases). The germline V gene encodes CDR1 LNHDA and CDR2 SQIVND (reference sequence). The CDR3 length is 13 residues. V was trimmed by 8 bases and J by 1 base, leaving 12 bases between them. The CDR3 reads CASQVSGSYEQYF. The CDR3 DNA, read in part, is TGTGCCAGTCAAGTTAGCGGTTCCTACGAG.